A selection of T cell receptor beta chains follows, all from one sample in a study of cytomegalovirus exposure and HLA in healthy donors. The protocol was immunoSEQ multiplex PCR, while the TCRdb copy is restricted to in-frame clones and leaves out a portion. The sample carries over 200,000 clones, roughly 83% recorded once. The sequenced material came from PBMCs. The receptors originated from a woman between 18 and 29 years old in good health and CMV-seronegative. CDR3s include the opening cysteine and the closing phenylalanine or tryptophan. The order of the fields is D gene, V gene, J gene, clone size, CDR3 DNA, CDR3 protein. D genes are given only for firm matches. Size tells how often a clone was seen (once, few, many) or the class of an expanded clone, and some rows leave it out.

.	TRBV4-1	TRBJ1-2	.	TGCGCCAGCAGCGCCACAGGGCCCTATGGCTACACCTTC	CASSATGPYGYTF
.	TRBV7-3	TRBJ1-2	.	TGTGCCAGCAGCGACTTCGGGGGTTATGGCTACACCTTC	CASSDFGGYGYTF
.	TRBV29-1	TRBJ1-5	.	TGCAGCGTTGTAACCCAGGGCGATCAGCCCCAGCATTTT	CSVVTQGDQPQHF
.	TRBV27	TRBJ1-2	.	TGTGCCAGCAGCCGGAGTTTGGGCCAGGGGAATGGCTACACCTTC	CASSRSLGQGNGYTF
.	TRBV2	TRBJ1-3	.	TGTGCCAGCAGTGACGAGAGAATCAGGAACACCATATATTTT	CASSDERIRNTIYF
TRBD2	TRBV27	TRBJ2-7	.	TGTGCCAGCAGTCCAACGCGGGGGGGCTCTCACGAGCAGTACTTC	CASSPTRGGSHEQYF
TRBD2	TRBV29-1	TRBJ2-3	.	TGCAGCGTTGCCTGGCTAGCGGGGGGAAACCGCCAAAATACGCAGTATTTT	CSVAWLAGGNRQNTQYF
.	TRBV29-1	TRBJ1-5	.	TGCAGCGTTTCTTCAGGGTTCGGCAATCAGCCCCAGCATTTT	CSVSSGFGNQPQHF
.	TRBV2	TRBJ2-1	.	TGTGCCAGCAGTGTCAATGAGCAGTTCTTC	CASSVNEQFF
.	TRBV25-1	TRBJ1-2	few	TGTGCCAGCAGTGAAGGGCCGGTCTATGGCTACACCTTC	CASSEGPVYGYTF
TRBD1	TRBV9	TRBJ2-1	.	TGTGCCAGCAGCTTGAAGTTACCGGGACAGGGTCTAAATGAGCAGTTCTTC	CASSLKLPGQGLNEQFF
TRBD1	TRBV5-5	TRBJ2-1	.	TGTGCCAGCAGCATGGACAGGGTGGGGCAGTTCTTC	CASSMDRVGQFF
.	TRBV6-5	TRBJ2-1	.	TGTGCCAGCAGGTTAGCAGCCGGCTACAATGAGCAGTTCTTC	CASRLAAGYNEQFF
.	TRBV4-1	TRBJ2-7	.	TGCGCCAGCAGCCAAGGAGCGGCGACAGGGTCTTCGGGACTCTACCTAAACGAGCAGTACTTC	CASSQGAATGSSGLYLNEQYF
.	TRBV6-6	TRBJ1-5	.	TGTGCCAGCAGTTACGTAACCGGCAATCAGCCCCAGCATTTT	CASSYVTGNQPQHF
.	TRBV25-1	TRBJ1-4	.	TGTGCCAGCAGTGAAAATCGTGGGACGGTTGAAAAACTGTTTTTT	CASSENRGTVEKLFF
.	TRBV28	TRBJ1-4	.	TGTGCCGCTTGCCTGGAAAATGAAAAACTGTTTTTT	CAACLENEKLFF
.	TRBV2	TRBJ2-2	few	TGTGCCAGCAGCTGGTCGAACACCGGGGAGCTGTTTTTT	CASSWSNTGELFF
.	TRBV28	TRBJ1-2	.	TGTGCCAGCAGTCTCCTGAGGTCGCGTTTCTATGGCTACACCTTC	CASSLLRSRFYGYTF
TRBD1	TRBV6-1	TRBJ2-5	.	TGTGCCAGCTCCCTTCAGAGGGGGCAGCAAGAGACCCAGTACTTC	CASSLQRGQQETQYF
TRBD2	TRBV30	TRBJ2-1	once	TGTGCCTGGAGTGTGGGGCTAGCGGGAAGTGAGCAGTTCTTC	CAWSVGLAGSEQFF
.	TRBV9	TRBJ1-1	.	TGTGCCAGCAGCGTAGGGGGCTTCACTGAAGCTTTCTTT	CASSVGGFTEAFF
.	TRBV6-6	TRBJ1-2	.	TGTGCCAGCAGTTTTAACGGGAACTATGGCTACACCTTC	CASSFNGNYGYTF